The following is a T cell receptor beta chain sequence with its context. As yet, its antigen is unknown. This sample is part of a study of shared clonotypes between healthy human individuals. Study-level points and caveats: It was the non-shared clonotypes that had lower generation probabilities than clonotypes shared by all four donors.

CDR3 length equals 13 residues. The V and J ends lost 5 bases and 4 bases respectively, with 11 bases between them. CDR1 is MNHNS and CDR2 is SASEGT in the germline V gene. In the CD4+ fraction, cells were divided into CD45RA+ naive and CD45RA-negative memory subsets. Libraries were prepared by immunoSEQ multiplex PCR; TCRdb keeps only in-frame clonotypes and omits some of them. This sample has approximately 530,000 clones, with 90% to 96% found just once. The chain couples TRBV6-1 to TRBJ1-1; D is undetermined. The sequence derives from a woman aged 25-40 years in good health. The sample taken for sequencing was naive CD4+ T cells sorted from blood. The sample's subset: CD45RA+ positively selected. The CDR3, as DNA: TGTGCCAGCAGTAGCCTCGTCCTCACTGAAGCTTTCTTT. It specifies CASSSLVLTEAFF.